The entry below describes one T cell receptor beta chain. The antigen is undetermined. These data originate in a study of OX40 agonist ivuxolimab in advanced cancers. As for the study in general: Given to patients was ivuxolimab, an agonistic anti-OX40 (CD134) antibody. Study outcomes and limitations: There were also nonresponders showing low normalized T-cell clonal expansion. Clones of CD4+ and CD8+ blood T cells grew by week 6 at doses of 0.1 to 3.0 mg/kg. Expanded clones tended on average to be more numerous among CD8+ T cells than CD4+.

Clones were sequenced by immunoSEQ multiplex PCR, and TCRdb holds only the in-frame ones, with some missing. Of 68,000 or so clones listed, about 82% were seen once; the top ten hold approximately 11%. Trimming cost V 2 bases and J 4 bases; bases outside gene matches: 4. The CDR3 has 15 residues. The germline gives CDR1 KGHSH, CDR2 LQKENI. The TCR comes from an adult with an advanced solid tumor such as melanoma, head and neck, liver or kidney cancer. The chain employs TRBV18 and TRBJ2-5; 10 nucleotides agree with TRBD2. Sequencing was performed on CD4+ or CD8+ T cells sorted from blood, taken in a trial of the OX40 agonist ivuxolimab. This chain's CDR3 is CASSPASGSGETQYF. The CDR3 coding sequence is TGTGCCAGCTCACCAGCTAGCGGGAGTGGAGAGACCCAGTACTTC.